The entry that follows covers one TCR beta chain sequence. Original data processing: The assay estimated nucleated cells by amplifying reference gene primers. Assay used: immunoSEQ multiplex PCR; TCRdb lists only in-frame clones, some missing. V, J and clone size are those of that table, while D and trimming were read from the DNA. The sample shows 250,000 to 300,000 clones, roughly nine tenths of them seen only once. The V gene's germline CDR1 is LNHDA and CDR2 SQIVND (reference sequence). Unmatched junction bases numbered 5, after V lost 3 bases and J lost 2 bases. This CDR3 comprises 16 residues. This record comes from a study of blood T cell repertoires in COVID-19. Study summary: PBMCs, B-cell-depleted T cells, or T cells were the source of the cDNA or gDNA that made up the material.

The J gene is TRBJ2-2, the V gene TRBV19, with 8 bases matching TRBD2. Material for sequencing was peripheral blood. The sequence came from a woman aged 25 to 39 with COVID-19, enrolled during active disease. CDR3 sequence reads: CASSIPGGPNTGELFF. DNA of the CDR3: TGTGCCAGTAGTATTCCGGGAGGGCCTAACACCGGGGAGCTGTTTTTT.